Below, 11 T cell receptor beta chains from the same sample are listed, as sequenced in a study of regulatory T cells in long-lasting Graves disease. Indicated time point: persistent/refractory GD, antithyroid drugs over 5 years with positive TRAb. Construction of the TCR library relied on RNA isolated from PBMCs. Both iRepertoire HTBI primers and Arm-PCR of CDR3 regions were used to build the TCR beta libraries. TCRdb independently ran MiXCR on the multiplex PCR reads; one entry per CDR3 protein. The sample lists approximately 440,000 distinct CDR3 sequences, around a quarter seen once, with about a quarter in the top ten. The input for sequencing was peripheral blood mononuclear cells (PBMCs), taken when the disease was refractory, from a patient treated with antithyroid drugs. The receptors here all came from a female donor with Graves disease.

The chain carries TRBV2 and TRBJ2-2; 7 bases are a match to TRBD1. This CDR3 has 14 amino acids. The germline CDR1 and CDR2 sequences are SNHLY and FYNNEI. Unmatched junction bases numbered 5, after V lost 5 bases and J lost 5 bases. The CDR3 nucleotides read TGTGCCAGCAGTTGGGACAGTACTACCGGGGAGCTGTTTTTT. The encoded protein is CASSWDSTTGELFF.

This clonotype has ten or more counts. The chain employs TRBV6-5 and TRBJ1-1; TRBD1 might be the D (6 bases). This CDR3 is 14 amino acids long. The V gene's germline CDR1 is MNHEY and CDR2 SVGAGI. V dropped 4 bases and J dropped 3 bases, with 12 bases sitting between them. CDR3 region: CASSSVTGYTEAFF. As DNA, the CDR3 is TGTGCCAGCAGTTCTGTAACAGGGTACACTGAAGCTTTCTTT.

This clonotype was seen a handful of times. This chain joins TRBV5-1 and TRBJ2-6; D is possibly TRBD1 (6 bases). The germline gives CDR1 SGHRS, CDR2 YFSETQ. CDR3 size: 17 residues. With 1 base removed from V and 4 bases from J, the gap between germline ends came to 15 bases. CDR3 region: CASSLIISGAGANVLTF. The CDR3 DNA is TGCGCCAGCAGCTTGATAATCTCAGGGGCCGGGGCCAACGTCCTGACTTTC.

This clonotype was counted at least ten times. The CDR3 spells CASSGVAKNIQYF. The CDR3, as DNA: TGTGCCAGCAGTGGCGTAGCCAAAAACATTCAGTACTTC. The V gene is TRBV2, the J gene TRBJ2-4; D is unresolved. Trimming took off 4 bases at V and 0 bases at J, with 4 bases between the two ends. Germline V gene sequence: CDR1 SNHLY, CDR2 FYNNEI. The CDR3 runs to 13 residues. Using reference TRBV2 and TRBJ2-4 for the parts outside the CDR3, the full variable domain is EPEVTQTPSHQVTQMGQEVILRCVPISNHLYFYWYRQILGQKVEFLVSFYNNEISEKSEIFDDQFSVERPDGSNFTLKIRSTKLEDSAMYFCASSGVAKNIQYFGAGTRLSVL.

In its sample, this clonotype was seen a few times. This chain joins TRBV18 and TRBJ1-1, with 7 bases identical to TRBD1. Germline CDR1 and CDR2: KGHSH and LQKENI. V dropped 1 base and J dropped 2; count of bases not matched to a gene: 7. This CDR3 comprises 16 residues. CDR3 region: CASSPQTGRLNTEAFF. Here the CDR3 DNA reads TGTGCCAGCTCACCACAGACAGGGCGGTTAAACACTGAAGCTTTCTTT.

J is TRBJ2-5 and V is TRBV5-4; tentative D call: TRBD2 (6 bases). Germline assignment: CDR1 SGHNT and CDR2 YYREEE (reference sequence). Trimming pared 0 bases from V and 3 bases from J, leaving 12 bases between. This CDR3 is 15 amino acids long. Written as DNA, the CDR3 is TGTGCCAGCAGCTTGGGGCGGGGACGGGAAGAGACCCAGTACTTC. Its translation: CASSLGRGREETQYF.

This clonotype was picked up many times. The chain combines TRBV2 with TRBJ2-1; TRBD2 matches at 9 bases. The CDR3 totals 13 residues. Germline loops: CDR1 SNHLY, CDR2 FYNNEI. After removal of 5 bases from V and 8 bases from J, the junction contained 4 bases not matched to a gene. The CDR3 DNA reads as TGTGCCAGCAGTCGCGGGAGGGCCCATGAGCAGTTCTTC. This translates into CASSRGRAHEQFF.

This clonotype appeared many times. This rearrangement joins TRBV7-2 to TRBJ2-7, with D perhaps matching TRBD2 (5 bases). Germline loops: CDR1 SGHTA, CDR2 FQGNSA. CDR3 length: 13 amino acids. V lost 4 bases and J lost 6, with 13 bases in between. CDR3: CASSSRHGGEQYF. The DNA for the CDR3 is TGTGCCAGCAGCTCAAGGCATGGAGGCGAGCAGTACTTC.

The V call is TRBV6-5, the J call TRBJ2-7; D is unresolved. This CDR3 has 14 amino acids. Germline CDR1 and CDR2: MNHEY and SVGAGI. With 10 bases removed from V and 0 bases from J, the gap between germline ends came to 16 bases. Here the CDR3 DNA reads TGTGCCACCAAAACTACAGTGAGCTCCTACGAGCAGTACTTC. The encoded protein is CATKTTVSSYEQYF.

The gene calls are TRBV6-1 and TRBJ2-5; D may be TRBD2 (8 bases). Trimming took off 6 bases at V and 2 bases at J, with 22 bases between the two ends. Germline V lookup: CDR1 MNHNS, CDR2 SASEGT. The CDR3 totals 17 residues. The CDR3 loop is CASSPSDRAGGQETQYF. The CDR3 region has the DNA TGTGCCAGCAGCCCATCCGACAGGGCGGGAGGACAAGAGACCCAGTACTTC.

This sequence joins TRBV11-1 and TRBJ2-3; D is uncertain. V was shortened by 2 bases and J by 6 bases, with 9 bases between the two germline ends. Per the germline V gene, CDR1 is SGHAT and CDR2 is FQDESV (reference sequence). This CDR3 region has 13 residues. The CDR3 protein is CASSLYELDTQYF. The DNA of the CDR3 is TGTGCCAGCAGCTTATATGAATTGGATACGCAGTATTTT.